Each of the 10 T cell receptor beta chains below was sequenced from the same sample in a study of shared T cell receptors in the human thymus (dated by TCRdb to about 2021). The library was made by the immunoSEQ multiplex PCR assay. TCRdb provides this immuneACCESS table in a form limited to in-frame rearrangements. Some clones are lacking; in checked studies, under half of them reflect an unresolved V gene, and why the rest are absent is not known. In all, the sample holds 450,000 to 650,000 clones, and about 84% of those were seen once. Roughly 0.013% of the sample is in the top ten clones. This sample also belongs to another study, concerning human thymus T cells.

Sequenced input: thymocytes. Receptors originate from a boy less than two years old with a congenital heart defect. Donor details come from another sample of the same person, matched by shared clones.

The CDR3 coding sequence is TGTGCCTGGAGTCCGGGGCTTCTAGCGGGAGGTCGCACCGGGGAGCTGTTTTTT. This translates into CAWSPGLLAGGRTGELFF. The J gene is TRBJ2-2, the V gene TRBV30; 11 bases agree with TRBD2. Per the germline V gene, CDR1 is GTSNPN and CDR2 is SVGIG (reference sequence). Trimming cost V 2 bases and J 4 bases; bases outside gene matches: 12. CDR3 length: 18 residues.

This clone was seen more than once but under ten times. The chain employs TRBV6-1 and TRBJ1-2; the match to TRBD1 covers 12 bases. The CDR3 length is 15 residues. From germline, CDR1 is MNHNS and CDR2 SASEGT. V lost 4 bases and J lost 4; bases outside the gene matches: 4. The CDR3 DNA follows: TGTGCCAGCAGTGCCGGGACAGGGGGCGTCTATGGCTACACCTTC. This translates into CASSAGTGGVYGYTF.

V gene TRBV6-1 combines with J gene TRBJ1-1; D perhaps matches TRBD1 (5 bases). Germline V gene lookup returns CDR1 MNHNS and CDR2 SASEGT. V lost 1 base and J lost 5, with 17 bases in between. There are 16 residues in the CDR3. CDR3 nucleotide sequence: TGTGCCAGCAGTGAAGAGCAGGGATTTGTAGTGACTGAAGCTTTCTTT. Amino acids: CASSEEQGFVVTEAFF.

This CDR3 reads CASLPGLDTQYF. In DNA form, the CDR3 reads TGCGCCAGTCTCCCGGGACTAGATACGCAGTATTTT. This rearrangement joins TRBV23-1 to TRBJ2-3; D perhaps matches TRBD2 (6 bases). TRBV23-1 is marked as an open reading frame, function uncertain. The ends were cut back, 9 bases at V and 5 bases at J, with 12 bases in the middle. The CDR3 runs 12 residues.

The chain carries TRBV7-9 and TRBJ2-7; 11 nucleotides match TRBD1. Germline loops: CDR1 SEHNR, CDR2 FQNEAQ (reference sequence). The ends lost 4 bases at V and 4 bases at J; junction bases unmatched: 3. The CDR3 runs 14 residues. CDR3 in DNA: TGTGCCAGCAGCTACTGGGACAGGGGGTACGAGCAGTACTTC. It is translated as CASSYWDRGYEQYF.

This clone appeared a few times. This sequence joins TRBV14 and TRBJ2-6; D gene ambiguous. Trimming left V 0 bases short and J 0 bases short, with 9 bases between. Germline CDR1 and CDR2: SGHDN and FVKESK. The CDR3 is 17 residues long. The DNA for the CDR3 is TGTGCCAGCAGCCAAGATGTTCGGTACTCTGGGGCCAACGTCCTGACTTTC. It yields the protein CASSQDVRYSGANVLTF. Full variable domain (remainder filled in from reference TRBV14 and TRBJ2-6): EAGVTQFPSHSVIEKGQTVTLRCDPISGHDNLYWYRRVMGKEIKFLLHFVKESKQDESGMPNNRFLAERTGGTYSTLKVQPAELEDSGVYFCASSQDVRYSGANVLTFGAGSRLTVL.

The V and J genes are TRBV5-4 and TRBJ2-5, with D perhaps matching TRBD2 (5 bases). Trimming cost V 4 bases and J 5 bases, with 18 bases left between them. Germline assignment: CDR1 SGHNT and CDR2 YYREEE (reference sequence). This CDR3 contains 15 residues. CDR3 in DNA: TGTGCCAGCAGCCCGGTCGAGGGAGAGGGTGAGACCCAGTACTTC. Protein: CASSPVEGEGETQYF.

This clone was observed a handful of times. CDR3 residues: CASSPGGTEAFF. The CDR3 nucleotides are TGTGCCAGCAGCCCCGGGGGCACTGAAGCTTTCTTT. The chain couples TRBV11-2 to TRBJ1-1; D is possibly TRBD1 (5 bases). CDR1 SGHAT and CDR2 FQNNGV come from the germline V gene. The CDR3 spans 12 residues. V was pared by 5 bases and J by 4 bases, with 8 bases between.

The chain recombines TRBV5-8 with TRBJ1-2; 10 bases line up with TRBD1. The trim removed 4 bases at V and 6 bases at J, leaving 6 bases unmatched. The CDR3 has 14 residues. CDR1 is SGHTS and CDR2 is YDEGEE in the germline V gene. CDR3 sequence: CASSKGQGRDGYTF. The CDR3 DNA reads TGTGCCAGCAGCAAGGGACAGGGGAGGGATGGCTACACCTTC.

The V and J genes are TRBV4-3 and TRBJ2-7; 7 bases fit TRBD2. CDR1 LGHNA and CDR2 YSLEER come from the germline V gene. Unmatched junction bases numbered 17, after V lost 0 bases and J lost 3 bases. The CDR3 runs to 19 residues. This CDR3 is CASSQDAHTTSDGHYEQYF. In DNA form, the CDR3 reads TGCGCCAGCAGCCAAGATGCCCATACAACTAGCGACGGGCACTACGAGCAGTACTTC.